Listed below are T cell receptor beta chains from one sample, sequenced in a study of T cell repertoires in cytomegalovirus infection. Their specific antigens are unknown. TCRdb recomputed calls from the reads with MiXCR, one row per CDR3 protein. The sample comprises roughly 68,000 distinct CDR3 sequences, about 22% of which are singletons, and under 85% rests with the top ten. The sequenced material came from PBMCs, sequenced either directly or after in vitro stimulation (not recorded which). All receptors come from a human donor in good health (CMV status not recorded). Some clones in this sample may be carry-over from other donors' samples. The CDR3 runs from the conserved cysteine through the conserved F or W. D genes are given only for firm matches. Some rows mark clone size as missing; the rest say once, few, many or name a class of expanded clone.

clone_size d_call j_call v_call cdr3_nt cdr3_aa
. . TRBJ2-1 TRBV5-4 TGTGCCAGCAGCCCGGGACGGTCGCCCTACAATGAGCAGTTCTTC CASSPGRSPYNEQFF
. TRBD2 TRBJ2-4 TRBV28 TGTGCCAGCAGTTTTGAGCGGGAGGCAGGGGACGGAAACATTCAGTACTTC CASSFEREAGDGNIQYF
. TRBD1 TRBJ1-5 TRBV20-1 TGCAGTGCTAGACAGGGGGCTGATCAGCCCCAGCATTTT CSARQGADQPQHF
. . TRBJ2-3 TRBV20-1 TGCAGTGCTACCCCATTAGCGGTCCTTGATACGCAGTATTTT CSATPLAVLDTQYF
few . TRBJ2-1 TRBV4-1 TGCGCCAGCAGCCAAGACGGGACTGCAACCCCACCGAGGAAGCAGTTCTTC CASSQDGTATPPRKQFF
many TRBD1 TRBJ2-2 TRBV12-3/TRBV12-4 TGTGCCAGCAGTATCCGAGGGGGCGCCGGCGGGGAGCTGTTTTTT CASSIRGGAGGELFF
many . TRBJ2-7 TRBV7-6 TGTGCCAGCAGCTCCAGGCAGGACAGCTACGAGCAGTACTTC CASSSRQDSYEQYF
. . TRBJ2-1 TRBV30 TGTGCCTGGAGTGTTCCAGTAGTATACAATGAGCAGTTCTTC CAWSVPVVYNEQFF
few . TRBJ2-3 TRBV6-1 TGTGCCAGCAGTTTCTCCGATACGCAGTATTTT CASSFSDTQYF
. . TRBJ2-1 TRBV27 TGTGCCAGCACGGTCGGAACCTCCTACAATGAGCAGTTCTTC CASTVGTSYNEQFF
few . TRBJ1-5 TRBV6-5 TGTGCCAGCAGTTACTCTGCGGATAGCAATCAGCCCCAGCATTTT CASSYSADSNQPQHF
. . TRBJ1-1 TRBV12-3/TRBV12-4 TGTGCCAGCAGTTACCACACAAAGAACACTGAAGCTTTCTTT CASSYHTKNTEAFF
. . TRBJ2-5 TRBV11-2 TGTGCCAGCACCTTAGGTCTAGCCGAGTACCAAGAGACCCAGTACTTC CASTLGLAEYQETQYF
. . TRBJ1-1 TRBV4-3 TGCGCCAGCAGCCAAGATTTGGAGAACACTGAAGCTTTCTTT CASSQDLENTEAFF
many . TRBJ1-1 TRBV7-2 TGTGCCAGCAGCTTTGGACCGGGGGGCCCTGAAGCTTTCTTT CASSFGPGGPEAFF
. TRBD2 TRBJ2-1 TRBV11-2 TGTGCCAGTAGCGGGAGTAACCCGGGTGAGCAGTTCTTC CASSGSNPGEQFF
few TRBD1 TRBJ2-4 TRBV5-4 TGTGCCAGCAGCCGACGATGGGACAGGGGGTCGAACATTCAGTACTTC CASSRRWDRGSNIQYF
many TRBD2 TRBJ2-3 TRBV7-2 TGTGCCAGCAGCTTCCGGACTAGCATGACAGATACGCAGTATTTT CASSFRTSMTDTQYF
. . TRBJ2-1 TRBV12-3/TRBV12-4 TGTGCCAGCAGTTTAGGACTCAGCAATGAGCAGTTCTTC CASSLGLSNEQFF
few . TRBJ2-4 TRBV18 TGTGCCAGCTCACCGAATATGCGGATGAACATTCAGTACTTC CASSPNMRMNIQYF
. TRBD2 TRBJ2-3 TRBV20-1 TGCAGTGCTAGACGGGGGAGGGCCTTGGATACGCAGTATTTT CSARRGRALDTQYF
. . TRBJ2-2 TRBV7-2 TGTGCCAGCAGCCTGACGCAGGCGAACACCGGGGAGCTGTTTTTT CASSLTQANTGELFF
many TRBD1 TRBJ1-5 TRBV7-8 TGTGCCAGCAGCCAAGGGACAGGTTATAGCAATCAGCCCCAGCATTTT CASSQGTGYSNQPQHF
few . TRBJ2-2 TRBV4-3 TGCGCCAGCAGCCAAGATATGGGGACCGGGGAGCTGTTTTTT CASSQDMGTGELFF
. . TRBJ2-7 TRBV29-1 TGCAGCGTTGTATCGTCCGCCGAACCCTACGAGCAGTACTTC CSVVSSAEPYEQYF
few TRBD2 TRBJ2-7 TRBV7-3 TGTGCCAGCAGCTTCGAGCGGGAGGTTTCCGAGCAGTACTTC CASSFEREVSEQYF
many . TRBJ1-3 TRBV7-8 TGTGCCAGCAGCCGGGTGGCGGCGGCGGGAAACACCATATATTTT CASSRVAAAGNTIYF
many . TRBJ1-1 TRBV6-2/TRBV6-3 TGTGCCAGCAGTTACAGGGCGGACACTGAAGCTTTCTTT CASSYRADTEAFF
few . TRBJ2-7 TRBV28 TGTGCCAGCAGTTTAAACGAGCAGTACTTC CASSLNEQYF
many . TRBJ1-5 TRBV7-2 TGTGCCAGCAGCACCAGGGGAGGAGATCAGCCCCAGCATTTT CASSTRGGDQPQHF
. TRBD2 TRBJ2-1 TRBV27 TGTGCCAGCCAGCCTTACAGTGGCGGGAGGGATTTTGAGCAGTTCTTC CASQPYSGGRDFEQFF
. TRBD1 TRBJ2-7 TRBV15 TGTGCCACCAGCAGAGGACAGGGGGGGATATACGAGCAGTACTTC CATSRGQGGIYEQYF
few TRBD1 TRBJ2-2 TRBV6-1 TGTGCCAGCAGTGAAGTTCGGACAGGGTCCGGGGAGCTGTTTTTT CASSEVRTGSGELFF
few TRBD1 TRBJ1-2 TRBV25-1 TGTGCCAGCAGTGGACCACAGGGGGTCTATGGCTACACCTTC CASSGPQGVYGYTF
many TRBD2 TRBJ2-1 TRBV28 TGTGCCAGCAGTTCCCTGGGCGGGGGGTTTCAGGCTAGCGGAGAGGCCTACAATGAGCAGTTCTTC CASSSLGGGFQASGEAYNEQFF
few . TRBJ2-6 TRBV10-3 TGTGCCATCCGCCCAAACACCCGCTCTGGGGCCAACGTCCTGACTTTC CAIRPNTRSGANVLTF
few . TRBJ2-4 TRBV13 TGTGCCAGCAGCGCCCTGGGGGAGACGGCCAAAAACATTCAGTACTTC CASSALGETAKNIQYF
many TRBD1 TRBJ1-5 TRBV7-2 TGTGCCAGCAGCTTAGCGGGGGGGACAGGGAGCAATCAGCCCCAGCATTTT CASSLAGGTGSNQPQHF
many . TRBJ1-1 TRBV7-8 TGTGCCAGCAGCTTAGGACAGATGAAGAACACTGAAGCTTTCTTT CASSLGQMKNTEAFF
. . TRBJ2-5 TRBV7-6 TGTGCCAGCAGCTTAGGTTTTGGGCTACAAGAGACCCAGTACTTC CASSLGFGLQETQYF